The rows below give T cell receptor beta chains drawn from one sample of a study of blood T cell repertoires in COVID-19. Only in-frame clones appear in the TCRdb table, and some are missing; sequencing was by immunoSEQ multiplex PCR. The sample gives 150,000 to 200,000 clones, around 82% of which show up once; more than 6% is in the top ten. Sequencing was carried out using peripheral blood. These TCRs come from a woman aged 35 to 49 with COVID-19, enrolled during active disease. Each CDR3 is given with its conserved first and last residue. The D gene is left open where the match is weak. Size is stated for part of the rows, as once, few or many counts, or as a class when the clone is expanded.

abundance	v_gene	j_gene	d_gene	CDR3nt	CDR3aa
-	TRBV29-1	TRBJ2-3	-	TGCAGCGCTTCGGGGACAGATACGCAGTATTTT	CSASGTDTQYF
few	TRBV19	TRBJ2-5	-	TGTGCCAGGCCGGAGGAGACCCAGTACTTC	CARPEETQYF
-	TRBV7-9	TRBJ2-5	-	TGTGCCAGCAGCCGGGACAGGGGGTGGGAGACTAGCGGGAGAGACGGAGAGACCCAGTACTTC	CASSRDRGWETSGRDGETQYF
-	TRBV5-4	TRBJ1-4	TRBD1	TGTGCCAGCAGCCTTGACAGGGGAAGGAACGAAAAACTGTTTTTT	CASSLDRGRNEKLFF
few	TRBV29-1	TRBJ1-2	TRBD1	TGCAGCGTTGTCGGACAGGAGGGGCATGGCTACACCTTC	CSVVGQEGHGYTF
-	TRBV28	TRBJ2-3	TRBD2	TGTGCCAGCAACGGGGCGGCTAGCGGGAGGGCTGGTACAGATACGCAGTATTTT	CASNGAASGRAGTDTQYF
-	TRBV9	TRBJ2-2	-	TGTGCCAGCAGCGCCTCCGGAGTCTTCGGGGAGCTGTTTTTT	CASSASGVFGELFF
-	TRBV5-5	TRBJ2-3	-	TGTGCCAGCAGCTTTGACCCTCAGGGCAACCCCATCACAGATACGCAGTATTTT	CASSFDPQGNPITDTQYF
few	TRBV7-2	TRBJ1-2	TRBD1	TGTGCCAGCAGCCCGAGGACAGGCTATGGCTACACCTTC	CASSPRTGYGYTF
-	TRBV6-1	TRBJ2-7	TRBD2	TGTGCCAGCAGTGAAGAAGTAAGTGTGGAGGTAGCGGGGTTCTACGAGCAGTACTTC	CASSEEVSVEVAGFYEQYF
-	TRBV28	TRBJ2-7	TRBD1	TGTGCCAGCAGAGGCGACAGGGGAATTATTTACGAGCAGTACTTC	CASRGDRGIIYEQYF
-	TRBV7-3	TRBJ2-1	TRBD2	TGTGCCAGCAGCCCCCTTAGCGGGGGGAGCTCCTACAATGAGCAGTTCTTC	CASSPLSGGSSYNEQFF
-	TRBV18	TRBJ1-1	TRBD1	TGTGCCAGCTCACCTGCTGGACAGGGGTTCGGGAACACTGAAGCTTTCTTT	CASSPAGQGFGNTEAFF
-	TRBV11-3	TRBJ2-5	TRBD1	TGTGCCAGCAGCTTAGGGGTGGACAGGGACCAAGAGACCCAGTACTTC	CASSLGVDRDQETQYF
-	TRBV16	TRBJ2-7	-	TGTGCCAGCAGCCAATTACCCGGCGAGCAGTACTTC	CASSQLPGEQYF
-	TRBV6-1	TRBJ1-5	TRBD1	TGTGCCAGCAGTGAATGGGGACAGGGGTCTCAGCCCCAGCATTTT	CASSEWGQGSQPQHF
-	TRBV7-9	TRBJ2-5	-	TGTGCCAGCAGCTCACAGGGAATCCAAGAGACCCAGTACTTC	CASSSQGIQETQYF
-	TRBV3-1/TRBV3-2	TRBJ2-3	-	TGTGCCAGCAGCCAAGATATAGCGCGGGGCACAGATACGCAGTATTTT	CASSQDIARGTDTQYF
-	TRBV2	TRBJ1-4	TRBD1	TGTGCCAGCACCTGGACAGGGGCTAATGAAAAACTGTTTTTT	CASTWTGANEKLFF
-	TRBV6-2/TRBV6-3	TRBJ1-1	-	TGTGCCAGCAGTTACCGCAAGGGGGGGATGAACACTGAAGCTTTCTTT	CASSYRKGGMNTEAFF
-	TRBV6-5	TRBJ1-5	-	TGTGCCAGCAGCGACAATGTCCCCAATCAGCCCCAGCATTTT	CASSDNVPNQPQHF
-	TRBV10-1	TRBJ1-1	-	TGCGCCAGCAGCCACCATGGGGCTCTCAAAGCTTTCTTT	CASSHHGALKAFF
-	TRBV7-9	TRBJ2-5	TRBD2	TGTGCCAGCAGCTTAGTAGAGAGCGGGGACCAAGAGACCCAGTACTTC	CASSLVESGDQETQYF
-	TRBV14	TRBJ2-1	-	TGTGCCAGCAGCCCGAGGCATAGCGCTTACTCCTACAATGAGCAGTTCTTC	CASSPRHSAYSYNEQFF
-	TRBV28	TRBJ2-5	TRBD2	TGTGCCAGCAGAACTAGCGGGAGGGCCTTGGAGGCCCAGTACTTC	CASRTSGRALEAQYF
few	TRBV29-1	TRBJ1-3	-	TGCAGCGGAGGAACAGGGTCTGGAAACACCATATATTTT	CSGGTGSGNTIYF
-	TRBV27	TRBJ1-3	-	TGTGCCAGCAGTTTAACTTCAAATGGAAACACCATATATTTT	CASSLTSNGNTIYF
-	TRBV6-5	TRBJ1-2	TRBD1	TGTGCCACCAAGTGGGCAGGGGGAGGCTACACCTTC	CATKWAGGGYTF
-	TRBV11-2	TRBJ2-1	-	TGTGCCAGCAGCTTAGGAGCAGGTTCTGGTTACAATGAGCAGTTCTTC	CASSLGAGSGYNEQFF
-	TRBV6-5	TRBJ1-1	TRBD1	TGTGCCAGCAGTTCACGGGACAGGGTGGGGTCTGAAGCTTTCTTT	CASSSRDRVGSEAFF
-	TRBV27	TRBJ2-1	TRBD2	TGTGCCAGCAGTTTGGGACTAGCGGGTTTTAGATTCAATGAGCAGTTCTTC	CASSLGLAGFRFNEQFF
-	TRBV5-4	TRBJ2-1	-	TGTGCCAGCAGCTTGACTAGTTATAATGAGCAGTTCTTC	CASSLTSYNEQFF
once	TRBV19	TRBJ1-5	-	TGTGCCAGTAGTCTACAGGGCGATCGACAGCCCCAGCATTTT	CASSLQGDRQPQHF
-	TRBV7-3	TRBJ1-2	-	TGTGCCAGCAGCTTAACTCCAGGGGACGCTAACTATGGCTACACCTTC	CASSLTPGDANYGYTF
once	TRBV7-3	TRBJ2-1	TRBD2	TGTGCCAGCAGCTTGATGGGGACTAGTACCCACAATGAGCAGTTCTTC	CASSLMGTSTHNEQFF
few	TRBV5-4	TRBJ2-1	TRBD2	TGTGCCAGCAGCTTAGGGACTAGCGTGGGGAATGAGCAGTTCTTC	CASSLGTSVGNEQFF
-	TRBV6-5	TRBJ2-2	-	TGTGCCAGCTCTCTTAAAGCCACCGGGGAGCTGTTTTTT	CASSLKATGELFF
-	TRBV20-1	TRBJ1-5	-	TGCAGTGCTAGTAAGCGTTTAGGTCAGCCCCAGCATTTT	CSASKRLGQPQHF
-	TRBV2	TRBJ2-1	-	TGTGCCAGCAGTGAAGCGCGAGGGGGCGGGGATGAGCAGTTCTTC	CASSEARGGGDEQFF
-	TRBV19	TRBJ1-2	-	TGTGCCAGTAATCCAGGGCGTTACTATGGCTACACCTTC	CASNPGRYYGYTF
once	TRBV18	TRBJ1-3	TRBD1	TGTGCCGCCTGGTCGGGACAGGGGATACTTCATGGAAACACCATATATTTT	CAAWSGQGILHGNTIYF